This T cell receptor beta chain was sequenced for a study of T cell changes during pregnancy in multiple sclerosis. V lost 0 bases to trimming and J lost 7 bases, with 7 bases between them. Germline V gives CDR1 MNHEY, CDR2 SMNVEV (reference sequence). The CDR3 totals 13 residues. The assay was immunoSEQ multiplex PCR, and TCRdb's table has in-frame clones only and misses some. Found here are around 130,000 clones, about 95% of them singletons; the top ten hold 0.4% to 0.5%. The chain uses TRBV27 and TRBJ2-1; D uncertain. This TCR was recovered from a female donor with multiple sclerosis, enrolled in a pregnancy study. Sequenced here: peripheral blood, sampled after pregnancy. The chain's CDR3 is CASSLSNSNEQFF. Here the CDR3 DNA reads TGTGCCAGCAGTTTATCGAATAGTAATGAGCAGTTCTTC.